These T cell receptor beta chains were read from a single sample in a study of shared clonotypes between healthy human individuals. The method was immunoSEQ multiplex PCR; TCRdb's version includes in-frame clones alone and lacks a portion of them. The sample contains fewer than 3 million clones, about nine tenths of which appear only once. The sequenced sample consisted of naive CD4+ T cells from PBMCs. The receptors stem from a man aged 18 to 29 in good health. Some clones in this sample may be carry-over from other donors' samples. Each CDR3 is given with its conserved first and last residue. The order of the fields is V gene, clone size, J gene, D gene, CDR3 protein, CDR3 DNA. D genes are given only for firm matches. Clone sizes are given selectively: once, few, many, or a class where the clone is expanded.

TRBV5-8,NA,TRBJ2-7,NA,CASSLTGYEQYF,TGTGCCAGCAGCTTGACAGGGTACGAGCAGTACTTC
TRBV9,NA,TRBJ2-1,TRBD2,CASSPRTSGSSYNEQFF,TGTGCCAGCAGCCCCCGGACTAGCGGGAGCTCCTACAATGAGCAGTTCTTC
TRBV7-2,NA,TRBJ2-5,TRBD2,CASSPAGVETQYF,TGTGCCAGCAGCCCAGCGGGAGTTGAGACCCAGTACTTC
TRBV19,once,TRBJ2-7,TRBD1,CASAPTRTGFYEQYF,TGTGCCAGCGCACCTACCCGGACAGGCTTCTACGAGCAGTACTTC
TRBV5-4,NA,TRBJ2-5,NA,CASSLKGYQETQYF,TGTGCCAGCAGCTTGAAAGGGTACCAAGAGACCCAGTACTTC
TRBV28,NA,TRBJ1-4,NA,CASRDGWTSSEKLFF,TGTGCCAGCCGCGACGGGTGGACGAGCAGTGAAAAACTGTTTTTT
TRBV7-9,NA,TRBJ1-1,NA,CASSSLGGGTEAFF,TGTGCCAGCAGCTCTTTAGGGGGAGGAACTGAAGCTTTCTTT
TRBV10-3,NA,TRBJ2-5,NA,CAISVGSQETQYF,TGTGCCATCAGTGTTGGGAGCCAAGAGACCCAGTACTTC
TRBV28,NA,TRBJ2-7,TRBD2,CASRSPRGGMDEQYF,TGTGCCAGCAGGTCCCCCCGCGGGGGGATGGACGAGCAGTACTTC
TRBV5-1,NA,TRBJ1-1,NA,CASSLAGGQNTEAFF,TGCGCCAGCAGCTTGGCGGGGGGGCAGAACACTGAAGCTTTCTTT
TRBV29-1,few,TRBJ1-1,NA,CSVMKPLNTEAFF,TGCAGCGTCATGAAGCCGTTGAACACTGAAGCTTTCTTT
TRBV7-3,NA,TRBJ2-2,NA,CASSLATGELFF,TGTGCCAGCAGCTTGGCGACCGGGGAGCTGTTTTTT
TRBV6-1,NA,TRBJ1-4,TRBD1,CASSGRQGRFPNEKLFF,TGTGCCAGCAGTGGACGACAGGGGCGGTTCCCTAATGAAAAACTGTTTTTT
TRBV28,NA,TRBJ2-1,TRBD2,CASSRSGRGVNEQFF,TGTGCCAGCAGTCGTAGCGGGAGGGGAGTCAATGAGCAGTTCTTC